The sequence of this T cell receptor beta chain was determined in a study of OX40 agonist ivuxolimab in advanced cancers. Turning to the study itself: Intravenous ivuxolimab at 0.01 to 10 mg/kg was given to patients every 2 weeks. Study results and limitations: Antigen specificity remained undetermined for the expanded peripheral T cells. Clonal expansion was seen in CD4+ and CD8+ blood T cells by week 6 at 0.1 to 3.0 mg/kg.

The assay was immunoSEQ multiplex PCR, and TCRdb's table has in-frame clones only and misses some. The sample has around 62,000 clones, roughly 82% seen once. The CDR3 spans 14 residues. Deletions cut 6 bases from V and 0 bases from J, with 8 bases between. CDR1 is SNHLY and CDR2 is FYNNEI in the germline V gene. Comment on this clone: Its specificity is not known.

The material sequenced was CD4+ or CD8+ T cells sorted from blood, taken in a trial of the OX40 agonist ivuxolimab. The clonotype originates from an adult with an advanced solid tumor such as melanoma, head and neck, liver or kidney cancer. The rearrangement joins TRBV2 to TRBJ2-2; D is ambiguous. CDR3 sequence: CASREFANTGELFF. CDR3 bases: TGTGCCAGCAGGGAGTTCGCGAACACCGGGGAGCTGTTTTTT.